The entry that follows covers one T cell receptor beta chain sequence. This specimen belongs to a study of cytomegalovirus exposure and HLA in healthy donors. Trimming took 4 bases from V and 4 from J, leaving 15 bases between them. The CDR3 length is 15 residues. The V gene's germline CDR1 is MNHEY and CDR2 SVGAGI. A multiplex PCR was run with 60 Vbeta primers and 13 Jbeta primers. Here immunoSEQ multiplex PCR was the method, and the copy in TCRdb shows in-frame clones only, minus some. Of about 200,000 clones listed, 82% are singletons. The clonotype originates from a boy aged 2 to 9 in good health and CMV-seronegative. Material: PBMCs. The chain is built from TRBV6-5 and TRBJ2-3; tentative D call: TRBD2 (5 bases). The CDR3 reads CASSSPASKSDTQYF. The DNA of the CDR3 is TGTGCCAGCAGTTCCCCGGCTAGCAAGTCAGATACGCAGTATTTT.